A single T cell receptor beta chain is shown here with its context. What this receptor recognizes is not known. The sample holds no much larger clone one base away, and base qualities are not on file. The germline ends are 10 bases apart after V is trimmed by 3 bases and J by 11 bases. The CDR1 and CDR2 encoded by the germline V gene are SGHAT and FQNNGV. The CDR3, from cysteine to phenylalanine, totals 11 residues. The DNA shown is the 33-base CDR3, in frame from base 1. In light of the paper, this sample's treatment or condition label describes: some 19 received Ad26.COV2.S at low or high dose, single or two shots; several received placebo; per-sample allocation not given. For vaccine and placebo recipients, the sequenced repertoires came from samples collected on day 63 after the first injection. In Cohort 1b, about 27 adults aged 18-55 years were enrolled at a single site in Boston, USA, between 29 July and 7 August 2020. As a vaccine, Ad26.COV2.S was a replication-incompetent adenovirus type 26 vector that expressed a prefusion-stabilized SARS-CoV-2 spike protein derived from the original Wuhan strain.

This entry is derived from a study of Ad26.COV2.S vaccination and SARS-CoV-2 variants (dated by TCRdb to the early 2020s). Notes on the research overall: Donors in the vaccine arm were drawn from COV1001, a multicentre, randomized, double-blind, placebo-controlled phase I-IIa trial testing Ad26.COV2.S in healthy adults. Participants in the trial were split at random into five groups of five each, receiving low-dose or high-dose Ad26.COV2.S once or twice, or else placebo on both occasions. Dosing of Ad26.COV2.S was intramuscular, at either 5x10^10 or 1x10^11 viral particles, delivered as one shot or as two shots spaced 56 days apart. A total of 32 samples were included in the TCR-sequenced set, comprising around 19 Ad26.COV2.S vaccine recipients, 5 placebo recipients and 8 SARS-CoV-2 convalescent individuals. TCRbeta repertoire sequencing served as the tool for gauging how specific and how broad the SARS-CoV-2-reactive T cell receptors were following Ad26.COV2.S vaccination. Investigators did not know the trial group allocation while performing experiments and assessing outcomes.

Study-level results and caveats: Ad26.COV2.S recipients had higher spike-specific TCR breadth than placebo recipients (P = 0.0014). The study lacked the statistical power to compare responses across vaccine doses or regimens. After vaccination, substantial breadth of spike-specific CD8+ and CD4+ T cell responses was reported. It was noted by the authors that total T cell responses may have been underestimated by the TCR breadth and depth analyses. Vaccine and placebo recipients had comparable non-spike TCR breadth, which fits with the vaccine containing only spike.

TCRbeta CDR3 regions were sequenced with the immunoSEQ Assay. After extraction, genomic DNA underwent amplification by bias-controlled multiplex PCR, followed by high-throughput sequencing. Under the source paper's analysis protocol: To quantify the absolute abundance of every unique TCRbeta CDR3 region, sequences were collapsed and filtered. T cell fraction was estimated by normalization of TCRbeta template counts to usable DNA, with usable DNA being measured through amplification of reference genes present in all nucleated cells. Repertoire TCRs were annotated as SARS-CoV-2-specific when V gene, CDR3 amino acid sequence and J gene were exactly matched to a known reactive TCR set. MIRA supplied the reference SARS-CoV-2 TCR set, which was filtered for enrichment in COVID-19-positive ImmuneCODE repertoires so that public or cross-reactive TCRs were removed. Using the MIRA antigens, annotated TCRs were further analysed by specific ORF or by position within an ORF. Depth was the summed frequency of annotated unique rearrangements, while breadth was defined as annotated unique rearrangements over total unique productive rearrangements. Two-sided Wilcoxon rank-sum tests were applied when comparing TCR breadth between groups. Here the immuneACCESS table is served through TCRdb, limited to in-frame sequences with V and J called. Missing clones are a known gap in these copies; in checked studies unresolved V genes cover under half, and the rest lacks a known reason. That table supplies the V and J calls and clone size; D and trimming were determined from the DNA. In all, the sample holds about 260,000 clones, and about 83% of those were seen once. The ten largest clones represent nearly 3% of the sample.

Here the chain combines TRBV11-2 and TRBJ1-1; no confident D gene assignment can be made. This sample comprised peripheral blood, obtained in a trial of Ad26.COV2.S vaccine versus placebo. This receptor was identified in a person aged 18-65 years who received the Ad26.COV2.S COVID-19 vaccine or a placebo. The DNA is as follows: TGTGCCAGCAGCTTCGTCGGATTTGCTTTCTTT. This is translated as CASSFVGFAFF.